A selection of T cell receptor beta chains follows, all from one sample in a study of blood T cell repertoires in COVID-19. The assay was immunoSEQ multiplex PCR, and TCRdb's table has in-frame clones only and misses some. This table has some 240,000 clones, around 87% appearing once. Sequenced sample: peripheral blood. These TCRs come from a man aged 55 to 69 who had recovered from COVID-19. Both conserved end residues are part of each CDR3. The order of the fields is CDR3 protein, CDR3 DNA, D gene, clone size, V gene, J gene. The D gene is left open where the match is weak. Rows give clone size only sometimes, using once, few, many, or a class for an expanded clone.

CASSFRDRAGEQYF	TGTGCCAGCAGTTTCCGGGACAGGGCTGGAGAGCAGTACTTC	TRBD1	-	TRBV27	TRBJ2-7
CASRQGHYGYTF	TGTGCCAGCAGGCAGGGGCACTATGGCTACACCTTC	-	-	TRBV27	TRBJ1-2
CASSGVPIAGSNNEQFF	TGTGCCAGCAGTGGTGTCCCCATTGCGGGGTCCAACAATGAGCAGTTCTTC	-	-	TRBV2	TRBJ2-1
CASSPGQYYGYTF	TGTGCCAGCAGCCCCGGACAGTACTATGGCTACACCTTC	-	-	TRBV7-9	TRBJ1-2
CASGPPRGMNTEAFF	TGTGCTAGTGGTCCCCCCCGGGGAATGAACACTGAAGCTTTCTTT	-	-	TRBV12-5	TRBJ1-1
CASSEQTGRSQPQHF	TGTGCCAGCAGTGAACAAACAGGGCGCAGTCAGCCCCAGCATTTT	-	-	TRBV6-1	TRBJ1-5
CASSLTAATYEQYF	TGTGCCAGCAGCTTAACGGCGGCTACCTACGAGCAGTACTTC	-	-	TRBV7-9	TRBJ2-7
CASSQDTESSYNSPLHF	TGTGCCAGCAGCCAAGACACGGAGAGCTCCTATAATTCACCCCTCCACTTT	-	-	TRBV3-1/TRBV3-2	TRBJ1-6
CASSAGLAGGRGELFF	TGTGCCAGCAGCGCGGGACTAGCGGGGGGAAGAGGGGAGCTGTTTTTT	TRBD2	-	TRBV5-6	TRBJ2-2
CSASRAGGRSSYEQYF	TGCAGTGCTAGTAGAGCGGGGGGCAGGAGCTCCTACGAGCAGTACTTC	TRBD2	-	TRBV20-1	TRBJ2-7
CASSYSFDNRVYTDTQYF	TGTGCCAGCAGTTACTCTTTCGATAACAGGGTATATACAGATACGCAGTATTTT	-	-	TRBV6-2/TRBV6-3	TRBJ2-3
CASSQSVGGYTF	TGCGCCAGCAGTCAATCGGTCGGTGGCTACACCTTC	-	few	TRBV23-1	TRBJ1-2
CASSLGGDPTGELFF	TGTGCCAGCAGCCTCGGGGGGGATCCAACCGGGGAGCTGTTTTTT	TRBD2	few	TRBV28	TRBJ2-2
CASSLGQVLTDTQYF	TGTGCCAGCAGCTTAGGACAGGTTCTCACAGATACGCAGTATTTT	-	-	TRBV7-2	TRBJ2-3
CASSRRDSTYNSPLHF	TGCGCCAGCAGCCGGCGGGACAGTACATATAATTCACCCCTCCACTTT	TRBD1	-	TRBV5-1	TRBJ1-6
CATSDPGGPSGNTIYF	TGTGCCACCAGTGACCCAGGGGGCCCCTCTGGAAACACCATATATTTT	TRBD1	-	TRBV24-1	TRBJ1-3
CASSFRANYGYTF	TGTGCCAGCAGTTTCCGGGCTAACTATGGCTACACCTTC	-	few	TRBV27	TRBJ1-2
CASSSWDRGSHNEQFF	TGTGCCAGTAGTAGCTGGGACAGGGGGTCCCACAATGAGCAGTTCTTC	TRBD1	-	TRBV19	TRBJ2-1
CASSLEGGYEQYF	TGCGCCAGCAGCTTGGAGGGGGGGTACGAGCAGTACTTC	-	-	TRBV5-1	TRBJ2-7
CASSLRRTGGNAGELFF	TGTGCCAGCAGCCTGCGCCGGACAGGGGGGAATGCCGGGGAGCTGTTTTTT	TRBD1	-	TRBV3-1/TRBV3-2	TRBJ2-2
CAWSRSSPNYGYTF	TGTGCCTGGAGCCGTTCCTCCCCCAACTATGGCTACACCTTC	-	-	TRBV30	TRBJ1-2
CASSSYLAGGLADTQYF	TGCGCCAGCAGCTCGTACTTAGCGGGGGGGCTGGCAGATACGCAGTATTTT	TRBD2	-	TRBV5-1	TRBJ2-3
CASSPGTSGNSYEQYF	TGCGCCAGCAGCCCTGGGACTAGCGGAAACTCCTACGAGCAGTACTTC	TRBD2	-	TRBV5-1	TRBJ2-7
CASSLADRGSGYTF	TGTGCCAGCAGCTTAGCGGACAGGGGATCTGGCTACACCTTC	TRBD1	-	TRBV7-9	TRBJ1-2
CASRGAGGNGYTF	TGTGCCAGCAGAGGGGCAGGGGGGAATGGCTACACCTTC	TRBD1	-	TRBV11-2	TRBJ1-2
CASSVDGGKGYTF	TGCGCCAGCAGCGTGGACGGAGGGAAGGGCTACACCTTC	-	-	TRBV5-1	TRBJ1-2
CASSESPGPNYGYTF	TGCGCCAGCAGTGAGTCCCCAGGCCCTAACTATGGCTACACCTTC	-	-	TRBV10-2	TRBJ1-2
CASSLQGEDQPQHF	TGTGCCAGCAGTCTACAGGGAGAGGATCAGCCCCAGCATTTT	-	-	TRBV6-5	TRBJ1-5
CASRESTGELFF	TGTGCCAGCAGGGAGAGCACCGGGGAGCTGTTTTTT	-	-	TRBV2	TRBJ2-2
CSASSTGAGYGYTF	TGCAGTGCTAGTAGTACGGGCGCGGGCTATGGCTACACCTTC	-	-	TRBV20-1	TRBJ1-2
CASSPLGSRGEQYF	TGTGCCAGCTCACCACTAGGGTCACGGGGCGAGCAGTACTTC	-	-	TRBV18	TRBJ2-7
CASSLRGQRGYGYTF	TGTGCCAGCAGCCTACGGGGACAGCGAGGTTATGGCTACACCTTC	TRBD1	-	TRBV3-1/TRBV3-2	TRBJ1-2
CASHDLTGLGNQPQHF	TGTGCCAGCCATGATCTGACAGGGCTCGGCAATCAGCCCCAGCATTTT	TRBD1	-	TRBV7-2	TRBJ1-5
CAQTLGGRAEAFF	TGTGCCCAGACCCTGGGGGGGCGGGCTGAAGCTTTCTTT	-	-	TRBV7-9	TRBJ1-1
CASSGSAGGIYNEQFF	TGCGCCAGCAGCGGTTCTGCGGGGGGAATCTACAATGAGCAGTTCTTC	TRBD2	once	TRBV5-1	TRBJ2-1
CASSRGGAYSPLHF	TGTGCCAGCAGCCGCGGAGGGGCTTATTCACCCCTCCACTTT	-	-	TRBV5-4	TRBJ1-6
CASSILDRASMNTEAFF	TGTGCCAGTAGTATTTTGGACAGGGCGTCCATGAACACTGAAGCTTTCTTT	TRBD1	-	TRBV19	TRBJ1-1
CASSLAGEQFF	TGTGCCAGCAGTTTAGCCGGTGAGCAGTTCTTC	-	-	TRBV12-3/TRBV12-4	TRBJ2-1
CASSAGTVGTEAFF	TGTGCCAGCAGCGCCGGGACAGTAGGGACTGAAGCTTTCTTT	TRBD1	-	TRBV9	TRBJ1-1
CASSLARGQGRPDTQYF	TGTGCCAGCAGCTTAGCGCGAGGACAGGGGCGCCCAGATACGCAGTATTTT	TRBD1	-	TRBV7-9	TRBJ2-3
CASSLGGGPRDSPLHF	TGTGCCAGCAGCTTAGGAGGGGGCCCAAGAGATTCACCCCTCCACTTT	TRBD1	-	TRBV9	TRBJ1-6
CASSLVRDSPTDTQYF	TGCGCCAGCAGCTTAGTCCGGGACAGCCCTACAGATACGCAGTATTTT	TRBD1	-	TRBV5-1	TRBJ2-3